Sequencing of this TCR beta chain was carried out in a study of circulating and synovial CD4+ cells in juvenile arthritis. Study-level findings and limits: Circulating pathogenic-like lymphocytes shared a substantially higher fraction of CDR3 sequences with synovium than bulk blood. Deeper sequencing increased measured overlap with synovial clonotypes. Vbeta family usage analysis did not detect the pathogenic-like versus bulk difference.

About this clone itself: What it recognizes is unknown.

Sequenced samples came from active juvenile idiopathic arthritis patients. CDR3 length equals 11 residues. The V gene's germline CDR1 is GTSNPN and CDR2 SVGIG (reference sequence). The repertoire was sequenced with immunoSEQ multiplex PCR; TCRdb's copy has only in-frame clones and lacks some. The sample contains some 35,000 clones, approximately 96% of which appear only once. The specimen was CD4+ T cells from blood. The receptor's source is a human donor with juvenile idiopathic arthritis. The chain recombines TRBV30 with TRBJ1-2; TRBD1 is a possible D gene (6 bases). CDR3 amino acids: CAGGHYYGYTF. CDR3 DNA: TGTGCGGGGGGGCATTATTATGGCTACACCTTC.